This passage covers 10 T cell receptor beta chains from one sample sequenced in a study of tumor-infiltrating lymphocytes in primary liver carcinoma. Total RNA amounting to 450 to 550 ng was the source from which TCR beta cDNA was made with a constant-region primer. Generation of the TCR beta libraries relied on three nested multiplex PCR rounds using slightly modified ARM-PCR. TRBV1-TRBV30 forward primers paired with a C-beta reverse primer were used in the first two PCR rounds, which ran approximately 10 cycles each. TCRdb processed the multiplex PCR reads anew with MiXCR; each CDR3 protein has one entry. The sample lists 45,000 to 65,000 distinct CDR3 sequences, around 77% seen once, with approximately 25% in the top ten. For each extraction, RNA and DNA were obtained together from around 20-30 mg of unsorted bulk tissue. The sequenced material came from liver tumor tissue from sampling region 5. The sample's subset: tumor region T5, tumor centre. The source is a man aged 35-49 years with primary liver carcinoma and hepatitis B virus infection.

On this clonotype itself: At one of its ends the junction is not consistent with the germline gene, which may arise from a read error. The chain combines TRBV19 with TRBJ2-7, with TRBD2 matching 8 bases. The germline V gene has CDR1 LNHDA and CDR2 SQIVND (reference sequence). The CDR3 has 15 amino acids. CDR3: CASNSGGTSIFEQHF. CDR3 coding DNA: TGTGCCAGTAACTCCGGTGGGACTAGTATTTTCGAGCAGCACTTC.

Concerning this clonotype itself: The germline gene is not matched at one end of the junction; a read error may be the cause. This sequence joins TRBV11-1 and TRBJ2-1; D tentatively reads TRBD1 or TRBD2 (5 bases each). Germline-derived CDR1 and CDR2 are SGHAT and FQDESV (reference sequence). The CDR3 spans 15 residues. The CDR3 here is CSSSFQGPLDNEQFF. The CDR3 coding sequence is TGTTCCAGTAGCTTCCAGGGACCGCTCGACAATGAGCAGTTCTTC.

Turning to this clonotype: The junction does not match germline at one end; this may be a read error. This chain connects TRBV13 to TRBJ1-4; TRBD1 matches 7 bases. From germline, CDR1 is PRHDT and CDR2 FYEKMQ (reference sequence). The CDR3 consists of 12 residues. The CDR3 reads CASTPNRGKLVF. As DNA, the CDR3 is TGTGCCAGCACCCCTAACAGGGGAAAACTGGTTTTT.

Comment on this clonotype: The CDR3 does not close with the conserved phenylalanine or tryptophan, likely indicating a read error. The rearrangement uses TRBV6-2 or TRBV6-3 and TRBJ2-3; D is possibly TRBD1 or TRBD2 (5 bases each). In germline, CDR1 is MNHEY, CDR2 SVGEGT. Trimming shortened V by 6 bases and J by 11 bases, and 18 bases separated the two germline ends. The CDR3 loop spans 13 amino acids. The CDR3 loop reads CASSPIRDGRQYI. The CDR3, as DNA: TGTGCCAGCAGCCCCATACGGGACGGACGGCAGTATATT.

Remarks on this clonotype: A read error may be the cause here, since a much bigger clone is one base away. The chain uses TRBV20-1 and TRBJ2-5, with D possibly TRBD1 on 6 matching bases. This CDR3 region has 14 residues. The germline CDR1 and CDR2 sequences are DFQATT and SNEGSKA (reference sequence). The CDR3 protein is CGAIPDSTKETQYF. CDR3 DNA: TGCGGTGCTATCCCGGACAGCACGAAAGAGACCCAGTACTTC.

The rearrangement links TRBV12-3 or TRBV12-4 to TRBJ1-5, with 10 bases that match TRBD1. V was pared by 10 bases and J by 5 bases, with 11 bases of the junction left unmatched. This CDR3 is built from 15 residues. This chain's CDR3 is CAIRFTTGGHQPQHF. CDR3 nucleotide sequence: TGTGCCATCAGATTCACGACAGGGGGCCATCAGCCCCAGCATTTT.

As regards this clonotype: An end of the junction differs from the germline gene, which may be a read error. This chain links TRBV5-1 with TRBJ1-2; D may be TRBD1 (5 bases). This CDR3 has 15 residues. CDR1 SGHRS and CDR2 YFSETQ come from the germline V gene. CDR3: CASSLAGGGDYCYTF. Here the CDR3 DNA reads TGCGCCAGCAGCTTGGCAGGAGGAGGGGACTATTGCTACACCTTC.

Notes on this clonotype: The junction departs from the called germline gene at one end, perhaps through a read error. V and J are TRBV3-1 and TRBJ1-6; no reliable D call. The CDR3 spans 14 residues. CDR1 LGHDT and CDR2 YNNKEL come from the germline V gene (reference sequence). The CDR3 here is CASSQDASNSPLHF. The CDR3 nucleotides are TGTGCCAGTAGCCAAGATGCATCAAATTCACCCCTCCACTTT.

With regard to this clonotype: Without the conserved terminal phenylalanine or tryptophan, this CDR3 likely stems from a read error. Because the CDR3's place on the DNA is in doubt, the DNA is left out and the CDR3 is given as listed by TCRdb. V is TRBV11-2 and J is TRBJ2-5; the table calls TRBD1, which could not be checked here. Germline CDR1 and CDR2: SGHAT and FQNNGV. 15 amino acids form the CDR3, both terminal residues included. The CDR3 loop reads CASCSGQASQETEYS.

Concerning this clonotype itself: At one of its ends the junction is not consistent with the germline gene, which may arise from a read error. This rearrangement joins TRBV12-3 or TRBV12-4 to TRBJ2-1; D is possibly TRBD1 (5 bases). The length of the CDR3 is 15 residues. CDR3 sequence: CASGFLTVDYNEQFF. The CDR3, as DNA: TGTGCCAGCGGTTTTTTGACAGTGGATTACAATGAGCAGTTCTTC.